Described below is a single T cell receptor beta chain sequence and its context. The data were produced by immunoSEQ multiplex PCR, yet TCRdb's version contains in-frame clones alone and is incomplete. This sample yields over a million clones, of which about 80% are seen a single time; 0.5% to 0.65% belongs to the top ten. This specimen belongs to a study of shared clonotypes between healthy human individuals. Germline CDR1 SEHNR, CDR2 FQNEAQ (reference sequence). Trimming cost V 5 bases and J 0 bases; bases outside gene matches: 11. The CDR3 covers 17 residues. The chain links TRBV7-9 to TRBJ2-5; 8 bases agree with TRBD2. This TCR derives from a man aged 18 to 29 in good health. Some clones in this sample may be carry-over from other donors' samples. The sequencing sample was made of memory CD4+ T cells from PBMCs. The subset here: CD45RA-negative fraction. This CDR3 is CASSGLAGPGYQETQYF. The CDR3 DNA reads as TGTGCCAGCAGCGGCCTAGCGGGTCCTGGGTACCAAGAGACCCAGTACTTC.